Described below is a single T cell receptor (beta chain) sequence and its context. A second PCR of about 6 to 12 cycles used a sample-barcoded 5' primer and a J-beta primer mix. All samples gave at least 2.5 million CDR3-containing paired-end reads. TCRdb redid the calling of the 5' RACE reads with MiXCR, one entry per CDR3 protein. There are roughly 680,000 distinct CDR3 sequences in the sample; about half occur only once, and 30% to 35% lies in the top ten. This entry comes from a study of blood T cells in healthy people across ages. Donors each provided around 10 milliliters of peripheral blood. A minimum of 7 million PBMCs was isolated per sample. Looked up from germline, CDR1 is SGDLS and CDR2 is YYNGEE. The CDR3 is 15 residues long.

This chain joins TRBV9 and TRBJ2-5; perhaps TRBD1 as D (6 bases). TRBJ2-7 matches the DNA end more closely, so the J call is doubtful. The sequencing input was blood. The TCR sequence derives from an older woman in good health. The CDR3 sequence: CASSLTRDTPYEQYF. The DNA for the CDR3 is TGTGCCAGCAGCCTCACTCGGGACACACCCTACGAGCAGTACTTC.